The 18 T cell receptor beta chains in this list originate from one sample, sequenced in a study of blood T cell repertoires in COVID-19. Using immunoSEQ multiplex PCR, the repertoire was profiled, and TCRdb retains in-frame clones only, with some absent. The sample holds about 120,000 clones, nearly 90% seen once. Sequenced: peripheral blood. The origin of the receptors is a woman aged 60-70 years with COVID-19, enrolled during active disease.

A single count supports this clone. The chain links TRBV27 to TRBJ1-2, with a weak D call TRBD1 (6 bases). V shed 3 bases and J shed 5 bases, with 13 bases lying between them. Germline V gene data show CDR1 as MNHEY and CDR2 as SMNVEV (reference sequence). This CDR3 has 14 residues. For the CDR3, the DNA is TGTGCCAGCAGTTTTGGGGGCAGTAGGTATGGCTACACCTTC. Encoded protein: CASSFGGSRYGYTF.

This chain connects TRBV7-9 to TRBJ1-1; possibly TRBD1 for D (6 bases). Trimming removed 2 bases at V and 2 bases at J, with 18 bases between. In germline, CDR1 is SEHNR, CDR2 FQNEAQ (reference sequence). This CDR3 comprises 17 residues. The CDR3 is CASSLLRGATPNTEAFF. The CDR3 DNA is TGTGCCAGCAGCTTACTACGGGGGGCAACCCCCAACACTGAAGCTTTCTTT.

This clone appeared a single time. V and J are TRBV10-3 and TRBJ2-3, with 8 bases fitting TRBD1. Germline CDR1 and CDR2: ENHRY and SYGVKD. This CDR3 spans 15 amino acids. With 6 bases clipped from V and 2 bases from J, the junction kept 7 bases outside the gene matches. The DNA of the CDR3 is TGTGCCATCAGATCGACAGGGGTGCACACAGATACGCAGTATTTT. It codes for CAIRSTGVHTDTQYF.

This chain joins TRBV15 and TRBJ2-2; 7 bases map to TRBD1. The CDR3 sequence is 17 residues long. With 1 base clipped from V and 5 bases from J, the junction kept 10 bases outside the gene matches. The germline V gene has CDR1 LNHNV and CDR2 YYDKDF (reference sequence). DNA of the CDR3: TGTGCCACCAGCAGAGCCTCCGGGACAGTTGTGACCGGGGAGCTGTTTTTT. Translated: CATSRASGTVVTGELFF.

The genes are TRBV7-6 and TRBJ2-1; possible D gene TRBD2, 7 bases. CDR1 is SGHVS and CDR2 is FNYEAQ in the germline V gene. This CDR3 region has 16 residues. Trimming removed 4 bases at V and 6 bases at J, with 19 bases between. The chain's CDR3 is CASSSERGGIGNEQFF. The CDR3 nucleotides read TGTGCCAGCAGCTCCGAGAGGGGGGGCATAGGCAATGAGCAGTTCTTC.

The chain couples TRBV29-1 to TRBJ2-3; 13 bases fit TRBD2. V was clipped by 7 bases and J by 1 base; unmatched bases: 2. The V gene's germline CDR1 is SQVTM and CDR2 ANQGSEA. This CDR3 region has 14 residues. This CDR3 reads CSGGLAGGTDTQYF. The CDR3 bases are TGCAGCGGTGGACTAGCGGGGGGCACAGATACGCAGTATTTT.

The CDR3 sequence: CASSLGAGDGNQPQHF. CDR3 in DNA: TGTGCCAGCAGCTTGGGGGCAGGGGATGGCAATCAGCCCCAGCATTTT. The genes are TRBV5-4 and TRBJ1-5; the D gene is possibly TRBD1 (6 bases). The length of the CDR3 is 16 residues. CDR1 and CDR2 from the germline V gene are SGHNT and YYREEE (reference sequence). Trimming removed 0 bases at V and 2 bases at J, with 12 bases between. Full variable domain (rest looked up from reference TRBV5-4 and TRBJ1-5): ETGVTQSPTHLIKTRGQQVTLRCSSQSGHNTVSWYQQALGQGPQFIFQYYREEENGRGNFPPRFSGLQFPNYSSELNVNALELDDSALYLCASSLGAGDGNQPQHFGDGTRLSIL.

On this clone: The CDR3 end shows no conserved phenylalanine or tryptophan, and so a read error is likely. It is unclear where the CDR3 begins or ends on the DNA, so no DNA is shown, and the CDR3 is as TCRdb lists it. V and J are TRBV6-2 or TRBV6-3 and TRBJ1-2. The CDR3 region is 12 residues in length, termini included. Germline CDR1 is MNHEY and CDR2 is SVGEGT. The CDR3 sequence is CASSYSRSTWSL.

The chain employs TRBV6-2 or TRBV6-3 and TRBJ2-5, with 7 bases lining up with TRBD2. In germline, CDR1 is MNHEY, CDR2 SVGEGT. Trimming took 2 bases from V and 0 from J; bases not matched to a gene: 6. The CDR3 covers 16 residues. CDR3 sequence (DNA): TGTGCCAGCAGTTACCCCTTGGGAGGGGACCAAGAGACCCAGTACTTC. Translated, it gives CASSYPLGGDQETQYF.

V usage is TRBV7-2 and J usage is TRBJ1-2; tentative D call: TRBD1 (5 bases). This CDR3 region has 17 residues. In germline, CDR1 is SGHTA, CDR2 FQGNSA. Trimming left V 0 bases short and J 3 bases short, with 17 bases between. The CDR3 DNA follows: TGTGCCAGCAGCTTAGCGTACTTTGGGGGGGTTGACTATGGCTACACCTTC. Translated, it gives CASSLAYFGGVDYGYTF.

This clone has just one count. This rearrangement joins TRBV5-1 to TRBJ2-6; 10 nucleotides match TRBD1. V lost 10 bases and J lost 4; bases outside the gene matches: 8. There are 15 residues in the CDR3. Germline V gene sequence: CDR1 SGHRS, CDR2 YFSETQ. The CDR3 region is CARRQGASGANVLTF. The CDR3 DNA is TGCGCCCGCCGACAGGGGGCGTCAGGGGCCAACGTCCTGACTTTC. The full variable domain, completed using reference TRBV5-1 and TRBJ2-6, is KAGVTQTPRYLIKTRGQQVTLSCSPISGHRSVSWYQQTPGQGLQFLFEYFSETQRNKGNFPGRFSGRQFSNSRSEMNVSTLELGDSALYLCARRQGASGANVLTFGAGSRLTVL.

The CDR3 loop is CASSTPTEKLFF. The CDR3 bases are TGTGCCAGCAGTACCCCGACAGAAAAACTGTTTTTT. V and J are TRBV12-3 or TRBV12-4 and TRBJ1-4; D not certain. The germline V and J ends were trimmed by 5 bases and 8 bases, with 9 bases remaining between them. CDR3 length equals 12 residues.

The chain couples TRBV6-5 to TRBJ2-7, with TRBD1 matching over 8 bases. The CDR3 has 16 residues. Looked up from germline, CDR1 is MNHEY and CDR2 is SVGAGI. With 0 bases clipped from V and 7 bases from J, the junction kept 11 bases outside the gene matches. CDR3 in amino acids: CASSYSFGQGHEEQYF. CDR3 sequence (DNA): TGTGCCAGCAGTTACTCCTTCGGACAGGGCCACGAAGAGCAGTACTTC.

This sequence joins TRBV9 and TRBJ2-1; 10 bases are a match to TRBD1. The CDR3 sequence is 16 residues long. Germline CDR1 SGDLS, CDR2 YYNGEE. Trimming cost V 3 bases and J 3 bases; bases outside gene matches: 6. Written as DNA, the CDR3 is TGTGCCAGCAGCGGCCGGGACAGGGGTTTCTACAATGAGCAGTTCTTC. Amino acid sequence: CASSGRDRGFYNEQFF.

The rearrangement joins TRBV19 to TRBJ1-2; 7 bases map to TRBD1. In germline, CDR1 is LNHDA, CDR2 SQIVND (reference sequence). The CDR3 length is 13 residues. The V segment lost 8 bases and the J segment 1 base; nucleotides outside the gene matches: 4. The CDR3 here is CASRQGLNYGYTF. The CDR3 nucleotides are TGTGCCAGTCGACAGGGCCTTAACTATGGCTACACCTTC.

The sample holds one count of this clone. The chain carries TRBV5-8 and TRBJ1-1, with a possible D match to TRBD1 (5 bases). CDR1 is SGHTS, CDR2 YDEGEE, per germline. V lost 1 base, J lost 1 base, and 14 bases lay in between. The CDR3 length is 16 residues. The CDR3 DNA sequence: TGTGCCAGCAGCTTGTTGCGGGGCCCGGGGAACACTGAAGCTTTCTTT. Translating gives CASSLLRGPGNTEAFF.

The gene calls are TRBV6-6 and TRBJ1-2, with D possibly matching TRBD1 (5 bases). Germline V CDR1 and CDR2: MNHNY, SVGAGI (reference sequence). Trimming removed 10 bases at V and 8 bases at J, with 26 bases between. The length of the CDR3 is 15 residues. The CDR3 protein is CAIPRTIEGVGGYTF. The CDR3, as DNA: TGTGCCATCCCAAGGACAATAGAAGGGGTAGGAGGCTACACCTTC.

The CDR3 region is CASSVAKGAMVGANVLTF. Written as DNA, the CDR3 is TGTGCCAGCAGCGTAGCTAAGGGGGCCATGGTCGGGGCCAACGTCCTGACTTTC. V gene TRBV9 combines with J gene TRBJ2-6; TRBD1 aligns across 7 bases. CDR3 length: 18 amino acids. V trimming: 0 bases; J trimming: 4 bases; junction bases outside the gene matches: 10. Germline V gives CDR1 SGDLS, CDR2 YYNGEE.